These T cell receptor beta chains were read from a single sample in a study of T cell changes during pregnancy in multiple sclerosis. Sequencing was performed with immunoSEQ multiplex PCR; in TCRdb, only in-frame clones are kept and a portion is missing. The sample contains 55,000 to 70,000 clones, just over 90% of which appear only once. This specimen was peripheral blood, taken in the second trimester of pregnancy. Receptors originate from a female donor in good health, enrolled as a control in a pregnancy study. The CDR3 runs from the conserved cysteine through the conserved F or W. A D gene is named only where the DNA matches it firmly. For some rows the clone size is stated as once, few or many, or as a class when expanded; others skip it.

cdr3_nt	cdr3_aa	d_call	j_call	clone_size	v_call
TGTGCCAGCAGCACCGATAGCGGGGGGGCCGCCGGGGAGCTGTTTTTT	CASSTDSGGAAGELFF	TRBD2	TRBJ2-2	NA	TRBV11-3
TGTGCCAGCAGTTACTTTCCTTACACCAATGAGCAGTTCTTC	CASSYFPYTNEQFF	NA	TRBJ2-1	NA	TRBV6-6
TGCGCCAGCAGCTTGGGCGGCGGGAGGGCCAGTGAGCAGTTCTTC	CASSLGGGRASEQFF	TRBD2	TRBJ2-1	NA	TRBV5-1
TGTGCCACCCGGGACAGGGGTAACACCGGGGAGCTGTTTTTT	CATRDRGNTGELFF	TRBD1	TRBJ2-2	few	TRBV15
TGTGCCAGCAGCCAAGAGGGGGACAGGGGGGAACTAGCGGTCTCCGGGGAGCTGTTTTTT	CASSQEGDRGELAVSGELFF	TRBD1	TRBJ2-2	NA	TRBV4-2
TGTGCCAGTCAGGGGGCCACCTACGAGCAGTACTTC	CASQGATYEQYF	TRBD1	TRBJ2-7	NA	TRBV6-5
TGTGCCACTACTTCCTCTGGAAACACCATATATTTT	CATTSSGNTIYF	NA	TRBJ1-3	NA	TRBV19
TGTGCCAGCAGCTTGGGGGGGTTGAACGAGCAGTACTTC	CASSLGGLNEQYF	TRBD2	TRBJ2-7	NA	TRBV7-8
TGTGCCAGCAGCTTACAGGGGGACACTGAAGCTTTCTTT	CASSLQGDTEAFF	TRBD1	TRBJ1-1	NA	TRBV7-3
TGCGCCAGCAGCCAGCTCGGACTAGTAACAGATACGCAGTATTTT	CASSQLGLVTDTQYF	TRBD2	TRBJ2-3	NA	TRBV4-1
TGTACCTGCTCCGAGGCGGGGGGGCCAGATACGCAGTATTTT	CTCSEAGGPDTQYF	TRBD2	TRBJ2-3	once	TRBV6-1
TGCGCCAGCAGACGAGGAGGGAGGACTGTGGCCGGGGAGCTGTTTTTT	CASRRGGRTVAGELFF	NA	TRBJ2-2	NA	TRBV10-2
TGCGCCAGCAGCCGCCGAGGCGGGGGAGTGGATGGGGCCAACGTCCTGACTTTC	CASSRRGGGVDGANVLTF	TRBD2	TRBJ2-6	NA	TRBV4-1
TGTGCCAGCAGCTCGCAGGGGGCTGATGAAAAACTGTTTTTT	CASSSQGADEKLFF	TRBD1	TRBJ1-4	once	TRBV6-5
TGTGCCAGCTCACCCCCCCCCGGTAATGAGCAGTTCTTC	CASSPPPGNEQFF	NA	TRBJ2-1	NA	TRBV18
TGTGCCAGTAGTATAGGTCCGGGACAGGGGGCAATGGAGACCCAGTACTTC	CASSIGPGQGAMETQYF	TRBD1	TRBJ2-5	NA	TRBV19
TGCGCCAGCAGCTTGCAGGGGGGAATTACCGGGGAGCTGTTTTTT	CASSLQGGITGELFF	NA	TRBJ2-2	NA	TRBV5-1
TGTGCCAGCAGACCGACAGGGTCTGGAAATCAGCCCCAGCATTTT	CASRPTGSGNQPQHF	TRBD1	TRBJ1-5	NA	TRBV7-8
TGTGCCAGCAGTTCTGTCAGGAGGGCCTTTGAGGCAGATACGCAGTATTTT	CASSSVRRAFEADTQYF	NA	TRBJ2-3	NA	TRBV27
TGTGCCATCAGTGCCGGGACAGGGAACACTGAAGCTTTCTTT	CAISAGTGNTEAFF	TRBD1	TRBJ1-1	NA	TRBV10-3
TGTGCCAGCAGCTATGGAGGGGAGGAGACCCAGTACTTC	CASSYGGEETQYF	NA	TRBJ2-5	NA	TRBV11-2